Presented here are 29 T cell receptor beta chains from one specimen sequenced in a study of OX40 agonist ivuxolimab in advanced cancers. Measured with immunoSEQ multiplex PCR; TCRdb has only the in-frame clones, and not every one. The profile covers some 63,000 clones, with around 87% appearing a single time and roughly 5% taken by the ten largest. The sample consisted of CD4+ or CD8+ T cells sorted from blood, taken in a trial of the OX40 agonist ivuxolimab. These receptors were taken from an adult with an advanced solid tumor such as melanoma, head and neck, liver or kidney cancer.

The chain has TRBV2 and TRBJ2-1; D is undetermined. Germline CDR1 and CDR2: SNHLY and FYNNEI. The CDR3 consists of 14 residues. V was pared by 5 bases and J by 10 bases, with 18 bases between. CDR3 bases: TGTGCCAGCAGTAAGAGCCCTACAACCCACGAGCAGTTCTTC. Protein: CASSKSPTTHEQFF. The full variable domain, in which reference TRBV2 and TRBJ2-1 provide the parts outside the CDR3, is EPEVTQTPSHQVTQMGQEVILRCVPISNHLYFYWYRQILGQKVEFLVSFYNNEISEKSEIFDDQFSVERPDGSNFTLKIRSTKLEDSAMYFCASSKSPTTHEQFFGPGTRLTVL.

The chain joins TRBV7-8 to TRBJ1-5, with D possibly being TRBD1 (6 bases). This CDR3 has 15 amino acids. The V gene's germline CDR1 is SGHVS and CDR2 FQNEAQ. V lost 5 bases and J 6 bases, leaving 17 bases between the germline ends. CDR3 sequence (DNA): TGTGCCAGCAGCCCAACCGGGACATACGGTCAGCCCCAGCATTTT. Its translation is CASSPTGTYGQPQHF. The complete variable domain, with remaining parts taken from reference TRBV7-8 and TRBJ1-5, reads GAGVSQSPRYKVAKRGQDVALRCDPISGHVSLFWYQQALGQGPEFLTYFQNEAQLDKSGLPSDRFFAERPEGSVSTLKIQRTQQEDSAVYLCASSPTGTYGQPQHFGDGTRLSIL.

The CDR3 sequence: CASSHGTSEDIQYF. In nucleotides, the CDR3 is TGCGCCAGCAGCCATGGGACTAGCGAGGACATTCAGTACTTC. The chain employs TRBV4-1 and TRBJ2-4; TRBD2 matches at 10 bases. V lost 3 bases, J lost 8 bases, and 4 bases stayed unmatched. CDR1 and CDR2 (germline): MGHRA, YSYEKL. This CDR3 contains 14 residues.

The chain has TRBV4-3 and TRBJ2-1, with a weak D call TRBD2 (5 bases). Germline CDR1 reads LGHNA; CDR2 reads YSLEER. This CDR3 has 17 amino acids. V was clipped by 0 bases and J by 0 bases, with 12 bases between them. The CDR3 loop is CASSQDHRGSSYNEQFF. CDR3 nucleotides: TGCGCCAGCAGCCAAGATCATCGAGGGAGCTCCTACAATGAGCAGTTCTTC.

V usage is TRBV28 and J usage is TRBJ2-3; D uncertain. Germline V gene lookup returns CDR1 MDHEN and CDR2 SYDVKM. The ends were cut back, 1 base at V and 7 bases at J, with 0 bases in the middle. This CDR3 has 10 amino acids. The CDR3 DNA reads TGTGCCAGCAGTTTATATACGCAGTATTTT. It is translated as CASSLYTQYF.

The chain has TRBV11-2 and TRBJ2-7; no clear D gene. The CDR3 runs to 14 residues. V lost 0 bases and J lost 4, with 10 bases in between. The germline gives CDR1 SGHAT, CDR2 FQNNGV. Written as DNA, the CDR3 is TGTGCCAGCAGCTTAGATCTCATAGGGTACGAGCAGTACTTC. Protein sequence: CASSLDLIGYEQYF.

By share, this clone ranks as medium-sized. CDR3 nucleotides: TGTGCCAGTAGTATCTCTGCAGGTGAAGCTTTCTTT. Protein sequence: CASSISAGEAFF. The chain joins TRBV19 to TRBJ1-1; D ambiguous. The germline V and J ends were trimmed by 3 bases and 7 bases, with 9 bases remaining between them. Germline loops: CDR1 LNHDA, CDR2 SQIVND (reference sequence). This CDR3 has 12 amino acids.

CDR3 coding DNA: TGCGCCAGCAGCTTGGCTGGGGGCCAGGCCCAAGAGACCCAGTACTTC. Amino acid sequence: CASSLAGGQAQETQYF. V is TRBV5-1 and J is TRBJ2-5, with D perhaps matching TRBD1 (6 bases). The CDR3 loop spans 16 amino acids. CDR1 SGHRS and CDR2 YFSETQ come from the germline V gene. V was cut by 0 bases and J by 1 base, with 13 bases left in between.

The chain uses TRBV6-5 and TRBJ1-2, with D tentatively TRBD1 (6 bases). This CDR3 spans 13 amino acids. Germline values: CDR1 MNHEY, CDR2 SVGAGI. V was trimmed by 6 bases and J by 4 bases, leaving 12 bases between them. DNA of the CDR3: TGTGCCAGCAGAAAGACAGGAACCTATGGCTACACCTTC. Translating gives CASRKTGTYGYTF.

J is TRBJ1-5 and V is TRBV10-3; 10 bases fit TRBD1. V was pared by 6 bases and J by 6 bases, with 5 bases of the junction left unmatched. The germline CDR1 and CDR2 sequences are ENHRY and SYGVKD. CDR3 length: 14 residues. The CDR3 coding sequence is TGTGCCATCAGCGGGACAGGGGAGCGTCAGCCCCAGCATTTT. Protein product: CAISGTGERQPQHF.

The chain links TRBV30 to TRBJ2-3; no clear D gene. The ends were cut back, 4 bases at V and 2 bases at J, with 10 bases in the middle. Germline V gene sequence: CDR1 GTSNPN, CDR2 SVGIG (reference sequence). The CDR3 is 13 residues long. The CDR3 bases are TGTGCCTGGATGATTTGGGACACAGATACGCAGTATTTT. Its protein product is CAWMIWDTDTQYF.

The rearrangement uses TRBV29-1 and TRBJ2-7; D might be TRBD2 (5 bases). The germline V gene has CDR1 SQVTM and CDR2 ANQGSEA. CDR3 size: 12 residues. V dropped 4 bases and J dropped 6 bases, with 13 bases sitting between them. As DNA, the CDR3 is TGCAGCGTTGTCCAAGGACTCGGCGAGCAGTACTTC. As protein: CSVVQGLGEQYF.

The V gene is TRBV5-1, the J gene TRBJ2-7; 8 positions agree with TRBD2. J was trimmed by 2 bases and V by 0 bases; bases with no gene match: 4. In germline, CDR1 is SGHRS, CDR2 YFSETQ. The CDR3 has 15 amino acids. The DNA for the CDR3 is TGCGCCAGCAGCTTGGAGAGCGGGGGCCCCTACGAGCAGTACTTC. Translation gives CASSLESGGPYEQYF.

V and J are TRBV9 and TRBJ2-7; a possible D gene is TRBD1 (6 bases). Germline CDR1 reads SGDLS; CDR2 reads YYNGEE. Trimming took 4 bases from V and 3 from J, leaving 11 bases between them. This CDR3 spans 13 amino acids. As DNA, the CDR3 is TGTGCCAGCAGCAAATTACAGGGCTACGAGCAGTACTTC. This gives the protein CASSKLQGYEQYF.

The chain joins TRBV7-6 to TRBJ2-1; 8 bases agree with TRBD1. This CDR3 contains 15 residues. J was trimmed by 5 bases and V by 3 bases; bases with no gene match: 6. Germline CDR1 and CDR2: SGHVS and FNYEAQ. DNA for the CDR3: TGTGCCAGCAGCTTCCAGGGGGCCCTAAACAATGAGCAGTTCTTC. It translates to CASSFQGALNNEQFF. Full variable domain (outside the CDR3, taken from reference TRBV7-6 and TRBJ2-1): GAGVSQSPRYKVTKRGQDVALRCDPISGHVSLYWYRQALGQGPEFLTYFNYEAQQDKSGLPNDRFSAERPEGSISTLTIQRTEQRDSAMYRCASSFQGALNNEQFFGPGTRLTVL.

The chain uses TRBV2 and TRBJ1-1; D remains unclear. This CDR3 is 14 amino acids long. V shed 6 bases and J shed 2 bases, with 13 bases lying between them. Germline CDR1 SNHLY, CDR2 FYNNEI. As DNA, the CDR3 is TGTGCCAGCAGACCCGGACGGGCAAACACTGAAGCTTTCTTT. This encodes CASRPGRANTEAFF.

The CDR3 region has the DNA TGTGCCAGCAAAAAGGACAGGAACACTGAAGCTTTCTTT. Its translation: CASKKDRNTEAFF. V gene TRBV2 combines with J gene TRBJ1-1; maybe TRBD1 (6 bases). Trimming took 7 bases from V and 1 from J, leaving 10 bases between them. The CDR3 contains 13 residues. Germline lookup yields CDR1 SNHLY and CDR2 FYNNEI.

The count of this clone is one. The chain couples TRBV2 to TRBJ1-1, with no clear D. Germline V gives CDR1 SNHLY, CDR2 FYNNEI. CDR3 length equals 15 residues. V shed 7 bases and J shed 0 bases, with 15 bases lying between them. CDR3 bases: TGTGCCAGCAAGGGTTTAAGGACCATGAACACTGAAGCTTTCTTT. This translates into CASKGLRTMNTEAFF.

The chain recombines TRBV27 with TRBJ1-6, with 8 nucleotides matching TRBD1. V trimming: 2 bases; J trimming: 8 bases; junction bases outside the gene matches: 5. This CDR3 region has 15 residues. Germline lookup yields CDR1 MNHEY and CDR2 SMNVEV (reference sequence). The CDR3 is CASSLEWTGYSPLHF. The CDR3 coding sequence is TGTGCCAGCAGTTTAGAGTGGACAGGGTATTCACCCCTCCACTTT.

The CDR3: CASSDRYSNQPQHF. As DNA, the CDR3 is TGTGCCAGCAGTGACAGATATAGCAATCAGCCCCAGCATTTT. The chain has TRBV2 and TRBJ1-5; D remains ambiguous. The germline CDR1 and CDR2 sequences are SNHLY and FYNNEI. The CDR3 is 14 amino acids. Trimming shortened V by 3 bases and J by 0 bases, and 6 bases separated the two germline ends.

CDR3 DNA: TGTGCCAGTAGTATTCGGGGCTACTCTGGAAACACCATATATTTT. Translated: CASSIRGYSGNTIYF. J is TRBJ1-3 and V is TRBV19; D perhaps matches TRBD1 (5 bases). The CDR3 is 15 residues long. V was pared by 3 bases and J by 0 bases, with 9 bases between. Germline V gene lookup returns CDR1 LNHDA and CDR2 SQIVND (reference sequence).

This clone came up once. The chain joins TRBV5-4 to TRBJ2-2, with 8 nucleotides matching TRBD2. Trimming took 3 bases from V and 1 from J; bases not matched to a gene: 8. CDR1 and CDR2 (germline): SGHNT, YYREEE (reference sequence). This CDR3 contains 17 residues. CDR3 loop: CASSSEGLAGNTGELFF. The CDR3 DNA sequence: TGTGCCAGCAGCTCCGAGGGGCTAGCGGGGAACACCGGGGAGCTGTTTTTT. Looking up the rest from reference TRBV5-4 and TRBJ2-2 gives the full variable domain: ETGVTQSPTHLIKTRGQQVTLRCSSQSGHNTVSWYQQALGQGPQFIFQYYREEENGRGNFPPRFSGLQFPNYSSELNVNALELDDSALYLCASSSEGLAGNTGELFFGEGSRLTVL.

The sample holds a few counts of this clone. V usage is TRBV12-5 and J usage is TRBJ1-1; D not certain. The V gene lost 5 bases and the J gene lost 5 bases, with 12 bases spanning the gap. The germline V gene encodes CDR1 LGHNT and CDR2 FRNRAP. This CDR3 spans 13 amino acids. The CDR3 DNA follows: TGTGCTAGTGGTGTGGCGTTGGGTACTGAAGCTTTCTTT. Protein: CASGVALGTEAFF. The entire variable domain, with the rest obtained from reference TRBV12-5 and TRBJ1-1, is as follows: DARVTQTPRHKVTEMGQEVTMRCQPILGHNTVFWYRQTMMQGLELLAYFRNRAPLDDSGMPKDRFSAEMPDATLATLKIQPSEPRDSAVYFCASGVALGTEAFFGQGTRLTVV.

This clone was seen a single time. The chain links TRBV6-6 to TRBJ2-7; no clear D. V lost 2 bases and J 4 bases, leaving 15 bases between the germline ends. The CDR3 runs 15 residues. Germline loops: CDR1 MNHNY, CDR2 SVGAGI (reference sequence). DNA of the CDR3: TGTGCCAGCAGTTACGACGGGTCCCGGATTTACGAGCAGTACTTC. The encoded protein is CASSYDGSRIYEQYF.

The sample holds one count of this clone. The J gene is TRBJ1-5, the V gene TRBV27, with a weak D call TRBD1 (6 bases). The germline V gene has CDR1 MNHEY and CDR2 SMNVEV (reference sequence). Trimming removed 6 bases at V and 2 bases at J, with 14 bases between. The CDR3 covers 15 residues. CDR3 region: CASSQGGGGNQPQHF. The CDR3 DNA reads as TGTGCCAGCAGCCAAGGGGGTGGGGGCAATCAGCCCCAGCATTTT.

The CDR3, as DNA: TGTGCCACCACTCTCGGCGGGGGGGGATGGAATTCACCCCTCCACTTT. Amino acid sequence: CATTLGGGGWNSPLHF. V and J are TRBV2 and TRBJ1-6; a possible D gene is TRBD1 (5 bases). The CDR3 loop spans 16 amino acids. V was shortened by 10 bases and J by 7 bases, with 23 bases between the two germline ends. Germline V gene data show CDR1 as SNHLY and CDR2 as FYNNEI.

This sequence joins TRBV4-2 and TRBJ1-6, with D tentatively TRBD1 (6 bases). The CDR3 is 19 amino acids. Between the trimmed V and J ends, which lost 4 bases and 0 bases, there was a span of 19 bases. Germline V gene data show CDR1 as LGHNA and CDR2 as YNFKEQ. The CDR3 DNA is TGTGCCAGCAGCCTCGGCCTGCAGGGGTCGAGCTCCTATAATTCACCCCTCCACTTT. It is translated as CASSLGLQGSSSYNSPLHF.

The gene calls are TRBV7-6 and TRBJ1-1; 7 bases match TRBD1. Germline values: CDR1 SGHVS, CDR2 FNYEAQ. V lost 4 bases, J lost 3 bases, and 2 bases stayed unmatched. The CDR3 spans 13 residues. The chain's CDR3 is CASSSQGDTEAFF. The CDR3 nucleotides are TGTGCCAGCAGCTCCCAGGGGGACACTGAAGCTTTCTTT.

V gene TRBV4-3 combines with J gene TRBJ1-2; D remains unclear. V lost 1 base to trimming and J lost 8 bases, with 14 bases between them. CDR1 and CDR2 (germline): LGHNA, YSLEER. This CDR3 comprises 14 residues. This CDR3 reads CASSQGGRYLGYTF. Here the CDR3 DNA reads TGCGCCAGCAGCCAAGGGGGTCGATACTTGGGCTACACCTTC.